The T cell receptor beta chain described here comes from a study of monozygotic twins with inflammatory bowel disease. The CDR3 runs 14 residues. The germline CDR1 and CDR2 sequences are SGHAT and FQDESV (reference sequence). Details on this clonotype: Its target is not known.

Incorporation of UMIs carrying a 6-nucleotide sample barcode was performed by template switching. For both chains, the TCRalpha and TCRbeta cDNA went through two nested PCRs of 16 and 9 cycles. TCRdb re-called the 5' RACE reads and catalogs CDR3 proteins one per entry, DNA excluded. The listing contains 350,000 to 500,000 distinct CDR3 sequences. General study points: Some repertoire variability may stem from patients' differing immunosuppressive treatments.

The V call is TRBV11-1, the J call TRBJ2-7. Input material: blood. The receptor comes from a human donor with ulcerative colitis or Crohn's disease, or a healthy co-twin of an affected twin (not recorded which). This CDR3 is CASSYAQSSYEQYF.